Below are 15 T cell receptor beta chains sequenced from a single sample in a study of identical twins. TCRdb analysed the 5' RACE reads with MiXCR anew, one entry per CDR3 protein. Counted here are some 560,000 distinct CDR3 sequences, approximately 10% occurring once; the ten biggest clones make up around 3.1%. These data also featured in a second study, about yellow fever vaccine responses in identical twins.

Specimen: PBMCs. All receptors come from a woman aged 18-35 years in good health.

This clonotype was detected ten times or more. This chain uses TRBV7-2 with TRBJ2-7, with TRBD1 matching over 7 bases. This CDR3 comprises 15 residues. CDR1 is SGHTA, CDR2 FQGNSA, per germline. With V trimmed by 5 bases and J by 3 bases, 10 bases remained unmatched. CDR3 region: CASSKQGRVHYEQYF. CDR3 nucleotide sequence: TGTGCCAGCAGCAAACAGGGGAGAGTCCACTACGAGCAGTACTTC.

This clonotype was observed many times. J is TRBJ2-5 and V is TRBV5-6; tentatively, D is TRBD1 (5 bases). Germline V gene sequence: CDR1 SGHDT, CDR2 YYEEEE. V lost 0 bases to trimming and J lost 7 bases, with 13 bases between them. The CDR3 runs 14 residues. CDR3 coding DNA: TGTGCCAGCAGCTTGGCCCCAGGGCTGGGGACCCAGTACTTC. Amino acids: CASSLAPGLGTQYF.

J is TRBJ2-5 and V is TRBV12-5; 7 bases agree with TRBD1. Trimming took 1 base from V and 3 from J; bases not matched to a gene: 5. This CDR3 spans 15 amino acids. From germline, CDR1 is LGHNT and CDR2 FRNRAP. DNA of the CDR3: TGTGCTAGTGGTTTGGGACGACAGGGTGAAGAGACCCAGTACTTC. It specifies CASGLGRQGEETQYF. Together with reference TRBV12-5 and TRBJ2-5, the CDR3 gives the full variable domain: DARVTQTPRHKVTEMGQEVTMRCQPILGHNTVFWYRQTMMQGLELLAYFRNRAPLDDSGMPKDRFSAEMPDATLATLKIQPSEPRDSAVYFCASGLGRQGEETQYFGPGTRLLVL.

There are many counts of this clonotype. This chain connects TRBV9 to TRBJ1-6, with D unclear. V was clipped by 3 bases and J by 0 bases, with 7 bases between them. Germline CDR1 is SGDLS and CDR2 is YYNGEE. The CDR3 has 15 amino acids. This CDR3 reads CASSEGSSYNSPLHF. In DNA, the CDR3 is TGTGCCAGCAGCGAAGGGAGCTCCTATAATTCACCCCTCCACTTT.

This clonotype was recorded at least ten times. The CDR3 nucleotides read TGTGCCAGCTACTCAACCGGGAGAAACAATGAGCAGTTCTTC. This translates into CASYSTGRNNEQFF. The chain carries TRBV27 and TRBJ2-1, with D perhaps matching TRBD2 (6 bases). Trimming shortened V by 8 bases and J by 5 bases, and 16 bases separated the two germline ends. Germline V lookup: CDR1 MNHEY, CDR2 SMNVEV (reference sequence). CDR3 length equals 14 residues.

The rearrangement uses TRBV6-2 or TRBV6-3 and TRBJ2-1; 9 nucleotides line up with TRBD2. V lost 5 bases to trimming and J lost 7 bases; unmatched junction nucleotides: 9. This CDR3 is 15 amino acids long. Germline V gene sequence: CDR1 MNHEY, CDR2 SVGEGT. The CDR3: CASSGTSRAVNEQFF. CDR3 in DNA: TGTGCCAGCAGTGGGACTAGCCGAGCGGTGAATGAGCAGTTCTTC.

This clonotype was counted many times. The CDR3: CASSSQQGLHEAFF. CDR3 nucleotides: TGCGCCAGCAGCTCCCAACAGGGACTCCATGAAGCTTTCTTT. The V and J genes are TRBV5-1 and TRBJ1-1; D perhaps matches TRBD1 (6 bases). Per germline, CDR1 SGHRS and CDR2 YFSETQ. The CDR3 covers 14 residues. V was cut by 3 bases and J by 7 bases, with 16 bases left in between.

This clonotype has at least ten counts. The V call is TRBV5-4, the J call TRBJ2-1; TRBD2 matches at 11 bases. The V segment lost 3 bases and the J segment 7 bases; nucleotides outside the gene matches: 6. Germline loops: CDR1 SGHNT, CDR2 YYREEE (reference sequence). CDR3 length equals 15 residues. Here the CDR3 reads CASSSLAGGQNEQFF. The CDR3 nucleotides are TGTGCCAGCAGCTCGCTAGCGGGAGGTCAGAATGAGCAGTTCTTC.

This clonotype showed up many times. The chain combines TRBV6-1 with TRBJ2-7; a weak D match, TRBD1 (6 bases). V dropped 4 bases and J dropped 0 bases, with 10 bases sitting between them. CDR1 and CDR2 from the germline V gene are MNHNS and SASEGT. This CDR3 comprises 14 residues. CDR3 bases: TGTGCCAGCAGTGGACCGACAGGCTCCTACGAGCAGTACTTC. This gives the protein CASSGPTGSYEQYF.

CDR3 in DNA: TGTGCCAGCAGCTCGCTCCAGGGGCCGCATAGCAATCAGCCCCAGCATTTT. Protein product: CASSSLQGPHSNQPQHF. The chain combines TRBV7-2 with TRBJ1-5, with a possible D match to TRBD1 (6 bases). The germline CDR1 and CDR2 sequences are SGHTA and FQGNSA. The CDR3 runs 17 residues. V lost 4 bases and J 0 bases, leaving 16 bases between the germline ends.

In its sample, this clonotype was seen a few times. The CDR3 region has the DNA TGCAGCGGCGGGGGCGAGGGCACTGAAGCTTTCTTT. Translating gives CSGGGEGTEAFF. The chain uses TRBV29-1 and TRBJ1-1; a weak D match, TRBD1 (6 bases). Germline V gene data show CDR1 as SQVTM and CDR2 as ANQGSEA. Between the trimmed V and J ends, which lost 7 bases and 4 bases, there was a span of 13 bases. The CDR3 totals 12 residues.

CDR3 bases: TGTGCCTTTACAGGGGGTGCAGATACGCAGTATTTT. Protein sequence: CAFTGGADTQYF. The V gene is TRBV30, the J gene TRBJ2-3; the match to TRBD1 covers 8 bases. CDR1 and CDR2 from the germline V gene are GTSNPN and SVGIG (reference sequence). V shed 7 bases and J 4 bases; nucleotides not matched to a gene: 4. The CDR3 totals 12 residues.

The V call is TRBV10-3, the J call TRBJ2-3, with 11 bases fitting TRBD2. Germline V lookup: CDR1 ENHRY, CDR2 SYGVKD. This CDR3 is built from 15 residues. J was trimmed by 6 bases and V by 5 bases; bases with no gene match: 7. The CDR3 bases are TGTGCCATCAGTATACTAGCGGGAGCAGGGGATACGCAGTATTTT. It is translated as CAISILAGAGDTQYF.

This clonotype was seen at least ten times. This sequence joins TRBV5-6 and TRBJ2-1; either TRBD1 or TRBD2 may supply D (5 bases each). Germline loops: CDR1 SGHDT, CDR2 YYEEEE. Trimming removed 4 bases from V and 9 bases from J, with 11 bases in between. CDR3 length: 12 amino acids. The CDR3 bases are TGTGCCAGCAGCCGGTCAGGGAGTGAGCAGTTCTTC. As protein: CASSRSGSEQFF.

J is TRBJ2-6 and V is TRBV5-4; D gene uncertain. Trimming shortened V by 1 base and J by 4 bases, and 6 bases separated the two germline ends. CDR1 and CDR2 (germline): SGHNT, YYREEE (reference sequence). The CDR3 has 14 residues. This CDR3 is CASSLRWGANVLTF. CDR3 nucleotides: TGTGCCAGCAGCTTGCGCTGGGGGGCCAACGTCCTGACTTTC. The full variable domain, with the rest looked up from reference TRBV5-4 and TRBJ2-6, is ETGVTQSPTHLIKTRGQQVTLRCSSQSGHNTVSWYQQALGQGPQFIFQYYREEENGRGNFPPRFSGLQFPNYSSELNVNALELDDSALYLCASSLRWGANVLTFGAGSRLTVL.